Below, one T cell receptor (beta chain) is given with its context. Antigen: not known. These data are taken from a study of cytomegalovirus exposure and HLA in healthy donors. General study results and limits: In an earlier analysis, in 620 or so donors, most V segments appeared productive either ~90% or ~30% of the time. Researchers reported from a later analysis that most CMV-associated TCR beta chains appeared HLA-restricted.

The CDR3 runs 14 residues. Trimming shortened V by 4 bases and J by 0 bases, and 13 bases separated the two germline ends. Per germline, CDR1 SQVTM and CDR2 ANQGSEA. Researchers ran the PCR with 60 Vbeta and 13 Jbeta primers. The repertoire was sequenced with immunoSEQ multiplex PCR; TCRdb's copy has only in-frame clones and lacks some. There are about 190,000 clones in the sample; approximately 75% occur only once, and more than 4.5% lies in the top ten. The sample was PBMCs. The TCR comes from a man aged 30 to 45 in good health and CMV-seropositive. This chain uses TRBV29-1 with TRBJ2-7; D is unclear. The CDR3 DNA sequence: TGCAGCGTTGTTTTCTTTACAAGCTCCTACGAGCAGTACTTC. This gives the protein CSVVFFTSSYEQYF.